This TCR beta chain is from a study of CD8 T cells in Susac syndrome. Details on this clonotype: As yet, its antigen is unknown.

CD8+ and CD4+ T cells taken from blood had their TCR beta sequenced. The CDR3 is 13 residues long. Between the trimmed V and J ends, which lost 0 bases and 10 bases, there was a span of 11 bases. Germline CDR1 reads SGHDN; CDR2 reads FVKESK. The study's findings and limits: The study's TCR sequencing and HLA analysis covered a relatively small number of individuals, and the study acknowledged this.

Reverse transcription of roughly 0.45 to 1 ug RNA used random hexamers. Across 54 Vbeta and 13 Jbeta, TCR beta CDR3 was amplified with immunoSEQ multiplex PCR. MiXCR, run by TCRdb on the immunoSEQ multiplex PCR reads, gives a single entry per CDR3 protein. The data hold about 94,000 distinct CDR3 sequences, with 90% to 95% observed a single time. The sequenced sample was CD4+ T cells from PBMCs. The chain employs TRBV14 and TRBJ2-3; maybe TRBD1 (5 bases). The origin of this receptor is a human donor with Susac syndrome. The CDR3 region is CASSQDYRIAQYF. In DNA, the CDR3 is TGTGCCAGCAGCCAAGACTACAGGATCGCGCAGTATTTT.